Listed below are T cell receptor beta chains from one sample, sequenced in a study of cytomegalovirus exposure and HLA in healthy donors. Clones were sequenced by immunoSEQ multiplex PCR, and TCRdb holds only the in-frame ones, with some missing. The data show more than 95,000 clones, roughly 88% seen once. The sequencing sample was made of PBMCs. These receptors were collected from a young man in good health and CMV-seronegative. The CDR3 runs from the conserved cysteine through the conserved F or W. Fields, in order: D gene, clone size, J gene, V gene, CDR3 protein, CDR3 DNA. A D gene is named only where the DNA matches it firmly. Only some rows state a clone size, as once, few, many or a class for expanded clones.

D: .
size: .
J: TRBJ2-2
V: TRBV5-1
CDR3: CASRQASNTNTGELFF
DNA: TGCGCCAGCAGGCAAGCTAGCAACACTAACACCGGGGAGCTGTTTTTT

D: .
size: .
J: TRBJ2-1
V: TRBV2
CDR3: CASSGRWRGFNEQFF
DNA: TGTGCCAGCAGCGGGCGGTGGAGGGGCTTCAATGAGCAGTTCTTC

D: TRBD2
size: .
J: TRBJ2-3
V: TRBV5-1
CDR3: CASSRLAGVGGDTQYF
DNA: TGCGCCAGCAGCAGATTAGCGGGAGTGGGTGGAGATACGCAGTATTTT

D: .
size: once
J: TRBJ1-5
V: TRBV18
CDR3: CASSPRGVGFQPQHF
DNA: TGTGCCAGCTCACCACGGGGGGTGGGTTTTCAGCCCCAGCATTTT

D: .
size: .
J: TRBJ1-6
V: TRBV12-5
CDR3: CASGSEHF
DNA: TGTGCTAGTGGTTCAGAACACTTT

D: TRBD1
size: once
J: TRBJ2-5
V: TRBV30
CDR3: CAWRRGGGETQYF
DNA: TGTGCCTGGAGACGAGGGGGCGGGGAGACCCAGTACTTC

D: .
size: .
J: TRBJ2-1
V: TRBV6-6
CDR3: CASSYMGPRSYNEQFF
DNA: TGTGCCAGCAGTTACATGGGGCCACGCTCCTACAATGAGCAGTTCTTC

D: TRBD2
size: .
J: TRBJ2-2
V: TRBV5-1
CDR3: CASSLEDPGTRSSGELFF
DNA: TGCGCCAGCAGCTTGGAGGACCCCGGGACTAGATCTTCCGGGGAGCTGTTTTTT

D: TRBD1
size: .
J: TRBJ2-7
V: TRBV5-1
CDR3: CASSFGQGDDEQYF
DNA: TGCGCCAGCAGCTTCGGCCAGGGGGACGACGAGCAGTACTTC

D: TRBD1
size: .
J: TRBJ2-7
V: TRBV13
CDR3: CASSLGYRGSYEQYF
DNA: TGTGCCAGCAGCTTAGGTTACAGGGGCTCCTACGAGCAGTACTTC

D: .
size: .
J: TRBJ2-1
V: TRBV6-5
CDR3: CASSGEVENYNEQFF
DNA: TGTGCCAGCTCCGGGGAGGTAGAAAACTACAATGAGCAGTTCTTC

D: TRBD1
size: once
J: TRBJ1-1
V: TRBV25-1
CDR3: CASQTTGGTEAFF
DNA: TGTGCCAGCCAAACCACAGGGGGCACTGAAGCTTTCTTT

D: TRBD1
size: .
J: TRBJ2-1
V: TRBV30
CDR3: CAWSRGTGRFF
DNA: TGTGCCTGGAGCCGGGGGACAGGGAGGTTCTTC

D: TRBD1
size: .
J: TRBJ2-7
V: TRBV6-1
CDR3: CAIMSDRELTYEQYF
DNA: TGTGCCATCATGTCCGACAGGGAACTAACCTACGAGCAGTACTTC

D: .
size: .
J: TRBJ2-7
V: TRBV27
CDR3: CASSLSLRGAYEQYF
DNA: TGTGCCAGCAGTTTATCCCTCAGGGGAGCCTACGAGCAGTACTTC

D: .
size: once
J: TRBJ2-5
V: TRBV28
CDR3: CASSKQETQYF
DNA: TGTGCCAGCAGTAAACAGGAGACCCAGTACTTC

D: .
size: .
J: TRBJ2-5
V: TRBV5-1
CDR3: CASSLESFSRSETQYF
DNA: TGCGCCAGCAGCTTGGAGTCGTTCTCTAGGTCGGAGACCCAGTACTTC

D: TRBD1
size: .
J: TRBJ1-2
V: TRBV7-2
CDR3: CASSERASSGTANYGYTF
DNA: TGTGCCAGCAGCGAACGCGCAAGCTCGGGGACAGCTAACTATGGCTACACCTTC

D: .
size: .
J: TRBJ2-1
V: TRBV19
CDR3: CASSRGLNEQFF
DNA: TGTGCCAGTAGTAGGGGCTTGAATGAGCAGTTCTTC

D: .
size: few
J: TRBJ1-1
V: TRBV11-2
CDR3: CASSLPRQNTEAFF
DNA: TGTGCCAGCAGCTTACCACGACAGAACACTGAAGCTTTCTTT

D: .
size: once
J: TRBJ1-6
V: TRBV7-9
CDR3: CASSSRTVYSPLHF
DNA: TGTGCCAGCAGCTCCCGGACAGTTTATTCACCCCTCCACTTT

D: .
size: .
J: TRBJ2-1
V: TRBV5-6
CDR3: CASSLWDFTSSYNEQFF
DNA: TGTGCCAGCAGCCTCTGGGACTTCACGAGCTCCTACAATGAGCAGTTCTTC

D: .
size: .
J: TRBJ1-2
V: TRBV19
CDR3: CASSYAELPNYGYTF
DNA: TGTGCCAGTAGTTATGCGGAGTTGCCTAACTATGGCTACACCTTC

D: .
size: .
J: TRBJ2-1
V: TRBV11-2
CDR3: CASSRPGRNEQFF
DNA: TGTGCCAGCAGCCGTCCAGGGCGGAATGAGCAGTTCTTC

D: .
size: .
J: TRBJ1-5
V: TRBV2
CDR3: CASKQNGNQPQHF
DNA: TGTGCCAGCAAACAAAACGGCAATCAGCCCCAGCATTTT

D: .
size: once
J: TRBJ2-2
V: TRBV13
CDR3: CASSWGGTANTGELFF
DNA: TGTGCCAGCAGCTGGGGCGGGACGGCGAACACCGGGGAGCTGTTTTTT

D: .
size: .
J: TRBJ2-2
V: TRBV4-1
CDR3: CASSPTGHPRFGELFF
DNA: TGCGCCAGCAGTCCAACAGGGCATCCAAGGTTTGGGGAGCTGTTTTTT

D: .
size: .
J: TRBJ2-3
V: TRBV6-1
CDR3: CASRTGISTDTQYF
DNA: TGTGCCAGCAGAACAGGGATTAGCACAGATACGCAGTATTTT

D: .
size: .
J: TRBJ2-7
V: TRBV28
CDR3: CASSSLSTYEQYF
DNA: TGTGCCAGCAGTTCCCTCAGTACCTACGAGCAGTACTTC

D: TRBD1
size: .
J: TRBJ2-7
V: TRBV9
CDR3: CASSEGTGSSYEQYF
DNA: TGTGCCAGCAGCGAGGGGACAGGGAGCTCCTACGAGCAGTACTTC

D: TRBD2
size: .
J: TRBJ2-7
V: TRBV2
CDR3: CASSRTSGSSYEQYF
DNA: TGTGCCAGCAGCCGCACTAGCGGGAGCTCCTACGAGCAGTACTTC

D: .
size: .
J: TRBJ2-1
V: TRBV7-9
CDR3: CASSLGQTNEQFF
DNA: TGTGCCAGCAGCCTAGGACAGACCAATGAGCAGTTCTTC

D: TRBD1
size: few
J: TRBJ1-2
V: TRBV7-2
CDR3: CASSSGGRGGYTF
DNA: TGTGCCAGCAGCTCAGGGGGACGGGGTGGCTACACCTTC

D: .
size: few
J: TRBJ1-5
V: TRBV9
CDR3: CASSVTVIGNQPQHF
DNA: TGTGCCAGCAGCGTAACAGTTATAGGCAATCAGCCCCAGCATTTT

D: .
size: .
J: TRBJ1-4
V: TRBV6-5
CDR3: CASSLQQGGEKLFF
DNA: TGTGCCAGCAGCCTTCAACAGGGTGGGGAAAAACTGTTTTTT

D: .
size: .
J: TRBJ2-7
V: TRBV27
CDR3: CASSFGANSYEQYF
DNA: TGTGCCAGCAGTTTTGGGGCAAACTCCTACGAGCAGTACTTC

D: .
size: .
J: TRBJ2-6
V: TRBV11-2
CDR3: CASSLRGSGANVLTF
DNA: TGTGCCAGCAGCTTACGGGGGTCTGGGGCCAACGTCCTGACTTTC

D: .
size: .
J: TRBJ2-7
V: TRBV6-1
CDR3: CASSDLKGGEQYF
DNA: TGTGCCAGCAGTGACCTCAAAGGCGGCGAGCAGTACTTC

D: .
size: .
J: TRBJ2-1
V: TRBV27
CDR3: CASSSPPDTYYNGQFF
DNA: TGTGCCAGCAGTTCTCCCCCGGACACCTACTACAATGGGCAGTTCTTC

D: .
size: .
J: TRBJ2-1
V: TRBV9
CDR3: CASSVAIVSEQFF
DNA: TGTGCCAGCAGCGTAGCTATAGTTTCTGAGCAGTTCTTC

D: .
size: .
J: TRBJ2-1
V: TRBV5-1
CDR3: CASTSPSYNEQFF
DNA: TGCGCCAGCACAAGCCCTTCCTACAATGAGCAGTTCTTC

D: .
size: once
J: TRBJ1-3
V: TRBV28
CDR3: CASSLGGTGNTIYF
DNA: TGTGCCAGCAGTTTGGGGGGAACTGGAAACACCATATATTTT

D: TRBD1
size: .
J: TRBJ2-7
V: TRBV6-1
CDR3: CASSERRQGASEQYF
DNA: TGTGCCAGCAGTGAACGTCGGCAGGGGGCGTCCGAGCAGTACTTC

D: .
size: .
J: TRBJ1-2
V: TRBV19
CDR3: CASTQTAAQGYTF
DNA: TGTGCCAGTACTCAGACGGCGGCTCAGGGCTACACCTTC

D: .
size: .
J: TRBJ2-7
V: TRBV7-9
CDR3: CASSPNVGGKSSYEQYF
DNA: TGTGCCAGCAGCCCAAACGTAGGAGGGAAAAGCTCCTACGAGCAGTACTTC

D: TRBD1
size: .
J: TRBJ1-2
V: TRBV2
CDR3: CASRKGQGARGYTF
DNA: TGTGCCAGCAGAAAAGGACAGGGGGCGCGCGGCTACACCTTC

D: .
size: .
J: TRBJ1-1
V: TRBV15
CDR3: CATSRDHTGMNTEAFF
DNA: TGTGCCACCAGCAGAGATCATACAGGGATGAACACTGAAGCTTTCTTT

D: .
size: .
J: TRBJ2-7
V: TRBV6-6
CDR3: CASSPRDRAYEQYF
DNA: TGTGCCAGCAGTCCCCGGGATCGGGCCTACGAGCAGTACTTC

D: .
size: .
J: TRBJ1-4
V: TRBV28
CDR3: CASSAGGGIEKLFF
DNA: TGTGCCAGCAGTGCGGGTGGAGGTATTGAAAAACTGTTTTTT

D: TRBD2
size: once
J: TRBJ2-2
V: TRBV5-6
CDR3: CASSPTEREYGGELFF
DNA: TGTGCCAGCAGCCCGACAGAGCGGGAGTACGGCGGGGAGCTGTTTTTT

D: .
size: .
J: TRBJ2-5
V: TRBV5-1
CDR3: CASSLVGGQETQYF
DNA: TGCGCCAGCAGCTTGGTTGGGGGCCAGGAGACCCAGTACTTC

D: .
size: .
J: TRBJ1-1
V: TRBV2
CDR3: CASNPRGGTEAFF
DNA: TGTGCCAGCAATCCGAGGGGGGGCACTGAAGCTTTCTTT

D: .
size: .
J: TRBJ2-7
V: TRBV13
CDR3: CASSLGHEQYF
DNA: TGTGCCAGCAGCTTGGGCCACGAGCAGTACTTC

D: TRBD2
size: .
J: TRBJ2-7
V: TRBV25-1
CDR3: CASKGLAESGEQYF
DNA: TGTGCCAGCAAGGGACTAGCGGAGTCGGGCGAGCAGTACTTC

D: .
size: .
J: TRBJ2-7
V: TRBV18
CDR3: CASSPRAGEQYF
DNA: TGTGCCAGCTCACCGAGGGCTGGCGAGCAGTACTTC